The T cell receptor (beta chain) under discussion was sequenced for a study of CD8+ T cells in alopecia areata. General study findings and limits: Higher clonality than in normal scalp was seen in lesional scalp, especially alopecia totalis/universalis.

In each case, RNA was isolated and then reverse transcribed into cDNA as the sequencing template. This table comes from immunoSEQ multiplex PCR, and its TCRdb copy is limited to in-frame clones, with some not included. The table includes 5,600 or so clones, about two thirds detected once. Treatment in this sample: oral pan-JAK inhibitor, 5-10 mg twice daily. Peripheral blood and lesional scalp punch biopsies came from alopecia areata patients. Germline V CDR1 and CDR2: SEHNR, FQNEAQ (reference sequence). This CDR3 has 14 amino acids. V lost 3 bases to trimming and J lost 3 bases, with 8 bases between them. Comments on this clone: The target antigen is unknown.

V and J are TRBV7-9 and TRBJ2-2; D is undetermined. This specimen consisted of skin, obtained at week 24, from a patient treated with tofacitinib. This TCR came from a human donor with alopecia areata. The CDR3 sequence is CASSFVTYTGELFF. The CDR3 DNA is TGTGCCAGCAGCTTTGTCACCTACACCGGGGAGCTGTTTTTT.